A single TCR beta chain is shown here with its context. Its antigen is undetermined. J was trimmed by 0 bases and V by 0 bases; bases with no gene match: 16. The germline V gene encodes CDR1 LGHDT and CDR2 YNNKEL (reference sequence). There are 21 residues in the CDR3. This sample is drawn from a study of T-cell memory formation after mild COVID-19. As for the study in general: The two donors had largely donor-specific TCR clusters. Regarding the study as a whole: Mainly CM and EM harbored the contracting CD4+ clones; mainly EMRA harbored the CD8+ ones.

With constant-segment primers, 5'RACE yielded cDNA libraries of TCR alpha and TCR beta that carried sample barcodes and UMIs. TCRdb itself ran the 5' RACE reads through MiXCR, one entry per CDR3 protein. This repertoire shows under 250,000 distinct CDR3 sequences, around 25% found once; its top ten account for 9.5% to 12%. V is TRBV3-1 and J is TRBJ2-5; 10 bases match TRBD2. The sample taken for sequencing was PBMCs or a T cell subset sorted from them (not recorded which). This TCR was recovered from an adult woman who had mild COVID-19 (a few samples of this study predate the infection). Cell type and time point are not known. DNA for the CDR3: TGTGCCAGCAGCCAAGATTCTGGATTGGGTACTAGCGGGGAGTACCAAGAGACCCAGTACTTC. This translates into CASSQDSGLGTSGEYQETQYF.